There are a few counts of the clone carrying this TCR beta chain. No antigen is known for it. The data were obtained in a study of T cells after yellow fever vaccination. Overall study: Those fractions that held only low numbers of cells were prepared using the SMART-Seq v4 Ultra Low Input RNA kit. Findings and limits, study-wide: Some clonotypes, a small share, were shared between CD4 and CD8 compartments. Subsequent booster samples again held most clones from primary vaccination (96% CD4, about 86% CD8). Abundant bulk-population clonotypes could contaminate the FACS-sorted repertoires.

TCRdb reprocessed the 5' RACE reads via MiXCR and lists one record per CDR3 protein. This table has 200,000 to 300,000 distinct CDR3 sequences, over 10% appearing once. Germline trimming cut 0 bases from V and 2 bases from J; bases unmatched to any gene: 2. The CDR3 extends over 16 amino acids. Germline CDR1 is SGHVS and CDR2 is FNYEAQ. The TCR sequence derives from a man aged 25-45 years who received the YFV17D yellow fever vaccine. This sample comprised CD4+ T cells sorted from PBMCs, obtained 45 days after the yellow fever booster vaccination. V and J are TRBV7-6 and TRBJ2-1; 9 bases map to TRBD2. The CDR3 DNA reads TGTGCCAGCAGCTTAGCGGTAGCGGGAGCCTACAATGAGCAGTTCTTC. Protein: CASSLAVAGAYNEQFF.